This T cell receptor beta chain was found in a study of T cell responses to AZD1222 COVID-19 vaccine. Study context: Whether given at about 4 or about 12 weeks, second doses were pooled. The study, taken as a whole, reports: Donors were mostly white British, more females; clonal diversity possibly underestimated. Epitopes outside B.1.351 and B.1.1.7 mutated regions reportedly drew nearly half of spike TCRs.

Repertoires were generated with immunoSEQ multiplex PCR, while TCRdb's copy carries only in-frame clones and drops some. Among some 140,000 clones listed, around 93% were seen once. The CDR3 runs to 16 residues. V lost 2 bases, J lost 14 bases, and 12 bases stayed unmatched. Germline V gives CDR1 MGHRA, CDR2 YSYEKL. Concerning this clone itself: Its target is not known.

The TCR comes from an adult in good health. The source material was peripheral blood, sampled on day 0 of AZD1222 vaccination. J is TRBJ2-1 and V is TRBV4-1; TRBD2 matches at 13 bases. The CDR3 protein is CASSQPRGTSGIREFF. The CDR3 DNA follows: TGCGCCAGCAGCCAACCGAGGGGGACTAGCGGGATAAGGGAGTTCTTC.